This T cell receptor beta chain comes out of a study of T cell changes during pregnancy in multiple sclerosis. The ends lost 4 bases at V and 7 bases at J; junction bases unmatched: 13. This CDR3 is 16 amino acids long. Germline lookup yields CDR1 SGHKS and CDR2 YYEKEE (reference sequence). Some clones are missing from TCRdb's copy, which holds only in-frame ones; the method was immunoSEQ multiplex PCR. The sample has 70,000 to 80,000 clones, around 85% seen once. This clone turned up a few times. The V and J genes are TRBV5-5 and TRBJ2-2, with 7 bases lining up with TRBD1. This sample comprised peripheral blood, obtained before pregnancy. The source of this sequence is a female donor with multiple sclerosis, enrolled in a pregnancy study. The CDR3 bases are TGTGCCAGCAGCACCGGACAGGCCATCCTCCACGGGGAGCTGTTTTTT. It encodes CASSTGQAILHGELFF.